The clone carrying this TCR beta chain appeared a single time. The data stem from a study of blood T cell repertoires in COVID-19. Background on the study: Collection of acute and convalescent COVID-19 samples took place in the United States, Italy and Spain. T cells, B-cell-depleted T cells, or PBMCs supplied cDNA or gDNA.

CDR1 is SGHDT, CDR2 YYEEEE, per germline. The CDR3 is made up of 12 amino acids. V shed 4 bases and J shed 9 bases, with 13 bases lying between them. How the authors handled the data: For nucleated cells, counts were estimated from reference gene primer amplification. Some clones are missing from TCRdb's copy, which holds only in-frame ones; the method was immunoSEQ multiplex PCR. From that table come the V and J calls and clone size; the DNA was used to work out D and trimming. Of about 62,000 clones in the sample, approximately 86% were seen once. The chain recombines TRBV5-6 with TRBJ1-1; no firm D call. Sequenced material: peripheral blood. This TCR came from a man in his sixties or seventies with acute or convalescent COVID-19. The CDR3: CASSPGLKKAFF. The CDR3 DNA sequence: TGTGCCAGCAGCCCCGGGTTGAAGAAAGCTTTCTTT.